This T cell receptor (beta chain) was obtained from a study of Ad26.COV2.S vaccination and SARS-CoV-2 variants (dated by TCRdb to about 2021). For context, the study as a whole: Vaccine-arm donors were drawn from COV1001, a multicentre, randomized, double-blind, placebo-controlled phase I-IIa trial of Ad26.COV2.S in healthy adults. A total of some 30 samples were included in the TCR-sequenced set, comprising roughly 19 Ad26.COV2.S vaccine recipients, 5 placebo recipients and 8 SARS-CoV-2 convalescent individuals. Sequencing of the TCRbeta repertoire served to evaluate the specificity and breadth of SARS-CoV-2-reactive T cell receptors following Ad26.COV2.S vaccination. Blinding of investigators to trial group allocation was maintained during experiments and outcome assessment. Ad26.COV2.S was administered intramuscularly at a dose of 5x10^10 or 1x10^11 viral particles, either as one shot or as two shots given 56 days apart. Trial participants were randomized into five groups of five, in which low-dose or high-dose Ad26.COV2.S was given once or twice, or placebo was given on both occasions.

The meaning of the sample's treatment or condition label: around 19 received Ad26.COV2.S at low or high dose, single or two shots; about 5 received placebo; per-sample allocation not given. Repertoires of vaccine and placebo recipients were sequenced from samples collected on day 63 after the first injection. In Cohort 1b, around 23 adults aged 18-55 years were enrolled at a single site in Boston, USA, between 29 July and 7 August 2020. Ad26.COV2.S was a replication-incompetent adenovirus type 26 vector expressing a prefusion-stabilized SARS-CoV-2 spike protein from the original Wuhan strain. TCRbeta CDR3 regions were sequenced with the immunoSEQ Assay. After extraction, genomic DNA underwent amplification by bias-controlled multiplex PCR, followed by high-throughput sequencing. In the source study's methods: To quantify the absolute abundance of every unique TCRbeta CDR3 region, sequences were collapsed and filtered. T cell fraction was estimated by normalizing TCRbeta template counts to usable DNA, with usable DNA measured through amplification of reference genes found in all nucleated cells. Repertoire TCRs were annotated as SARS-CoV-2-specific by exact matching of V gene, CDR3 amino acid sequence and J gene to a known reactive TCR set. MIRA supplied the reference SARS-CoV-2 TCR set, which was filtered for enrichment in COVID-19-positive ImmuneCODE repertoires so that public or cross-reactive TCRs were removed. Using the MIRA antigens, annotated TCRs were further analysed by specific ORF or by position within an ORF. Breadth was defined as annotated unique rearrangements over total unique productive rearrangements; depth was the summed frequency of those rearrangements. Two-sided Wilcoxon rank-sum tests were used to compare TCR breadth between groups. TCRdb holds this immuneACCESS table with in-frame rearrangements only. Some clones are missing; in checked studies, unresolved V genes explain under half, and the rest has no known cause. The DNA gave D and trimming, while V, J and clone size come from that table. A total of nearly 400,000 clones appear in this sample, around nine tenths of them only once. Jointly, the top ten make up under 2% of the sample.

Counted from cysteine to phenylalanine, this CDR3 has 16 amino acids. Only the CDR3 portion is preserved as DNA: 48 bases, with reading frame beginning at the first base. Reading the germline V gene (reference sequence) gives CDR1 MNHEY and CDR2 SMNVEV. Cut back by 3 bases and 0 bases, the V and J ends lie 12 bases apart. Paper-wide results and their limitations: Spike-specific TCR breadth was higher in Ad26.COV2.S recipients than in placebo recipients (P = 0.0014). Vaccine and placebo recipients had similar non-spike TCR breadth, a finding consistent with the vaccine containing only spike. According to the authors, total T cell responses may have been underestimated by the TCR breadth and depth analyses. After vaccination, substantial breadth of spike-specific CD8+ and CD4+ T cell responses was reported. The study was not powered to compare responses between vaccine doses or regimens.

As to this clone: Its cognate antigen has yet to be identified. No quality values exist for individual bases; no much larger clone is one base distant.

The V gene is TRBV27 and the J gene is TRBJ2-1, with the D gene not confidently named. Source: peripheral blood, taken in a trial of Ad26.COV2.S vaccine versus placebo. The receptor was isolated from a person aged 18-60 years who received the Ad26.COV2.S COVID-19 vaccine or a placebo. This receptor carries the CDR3 CASSFVTRPSYNEQFF. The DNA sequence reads TGTGCCAGCAGTTTCGTGACTCGACCCTCCTACAATGAGCAGTTCTTC.